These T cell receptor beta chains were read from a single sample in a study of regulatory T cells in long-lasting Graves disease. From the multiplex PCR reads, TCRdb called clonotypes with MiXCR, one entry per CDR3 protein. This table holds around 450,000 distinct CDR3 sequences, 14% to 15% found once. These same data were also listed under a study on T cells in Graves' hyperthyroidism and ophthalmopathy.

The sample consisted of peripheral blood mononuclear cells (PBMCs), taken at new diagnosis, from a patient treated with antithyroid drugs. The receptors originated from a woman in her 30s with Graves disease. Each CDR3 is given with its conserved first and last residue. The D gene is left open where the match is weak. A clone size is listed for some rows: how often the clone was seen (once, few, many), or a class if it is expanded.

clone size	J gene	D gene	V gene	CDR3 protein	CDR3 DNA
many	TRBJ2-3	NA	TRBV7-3	CASSLKRASFLATDTQYF	TGTGCCAGCAGCTTAAAACGGGCCTCGTTTCTCGCCACAGATACGCAGTATTTT
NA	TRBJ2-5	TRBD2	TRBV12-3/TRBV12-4	CASSLYAGVGETQYF	TGTGCCAGCAGTTTATACGCGGGAGTCGGAGAGACCCAGTACTTC
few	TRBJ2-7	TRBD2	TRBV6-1	CASRQTASGRSYEQYF	TGTGCCAGCAGACAAACGGCTAGCGGGAGGTCCTACGAGCAGTACTTC
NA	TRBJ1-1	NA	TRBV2	CASSVGFLDTEAFF	TGTGCCAGCAGTGTCGGTTTTTTGGACACTGAAGCTTTCTTT
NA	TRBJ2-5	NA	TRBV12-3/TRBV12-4	CASSFGGADQETQYF	TGTGCCAGCAGTTTCGGCGGGGCCGACCAAGAGACCCAGTACTTC
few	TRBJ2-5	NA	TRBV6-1	CASGGDWAQETQYF	TGTGCCAGCGGAGGAGATTGGGCCCAAGAGACCCAGTACTTC
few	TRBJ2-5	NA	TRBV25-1	CASRPTRLGTETQYF	TGTGCCAGCAGGCCAACCCGACTGGGTACCGAGACCCAGTACTTC
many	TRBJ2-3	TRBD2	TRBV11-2	CASSLGAGGRADTQYF	TGTGCCAGCAGCTTAGGGGCGGGAGGGAGGGCAGATACGCAGTATTTT
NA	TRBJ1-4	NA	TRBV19	CASSDTGTTNEKLFF	TGTGCCAGTAGTGACACCGGGACAACTAATGAAAAACTGTTTTTT
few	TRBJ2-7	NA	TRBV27	CASRIQSRQAYEQYF	TGTGCCAGCAGAATTCAGTCCCGACAGGCCTACGAGCAGTACTTC
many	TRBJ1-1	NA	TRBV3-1	CASSHREDTEAFF	TGTGCCAGCAGCCACAGGGAGGACACTGAAGCTTTCTTT